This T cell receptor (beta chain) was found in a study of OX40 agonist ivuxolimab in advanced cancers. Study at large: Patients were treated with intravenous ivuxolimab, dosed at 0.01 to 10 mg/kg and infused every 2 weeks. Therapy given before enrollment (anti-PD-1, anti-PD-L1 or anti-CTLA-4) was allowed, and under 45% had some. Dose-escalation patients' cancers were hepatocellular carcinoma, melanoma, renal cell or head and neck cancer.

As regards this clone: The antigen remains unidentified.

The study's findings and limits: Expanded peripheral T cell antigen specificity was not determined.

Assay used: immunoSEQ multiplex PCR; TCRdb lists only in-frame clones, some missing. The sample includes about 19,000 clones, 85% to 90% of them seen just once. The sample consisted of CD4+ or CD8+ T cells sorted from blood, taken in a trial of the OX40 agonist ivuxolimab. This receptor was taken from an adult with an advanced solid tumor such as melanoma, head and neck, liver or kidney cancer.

This CDR3 is CASSEVGGGSVYEQYF. In nucleotides, the CDR3 is TGTGCCAGCAGTGAAGTTGGAGGCGGGAGTGTTTACGAGCAGTACTTC. The chain combines TRBV6-1 with TRBJ2-5; 7 bases align to TRBD2. The DNA matches TRBJ2-7 better at its end, which makes the J call doubtful. Germline lookup yields CDR1 MNHNS and CDR2 SASEGT. This CDR3 region has 16 residues.